Below, 26 T cell receptor beta chains from the same sample are listed, as sequenced in a study of blood T cell repertoires in COVID-19. TCRdb keeps only in-frame clones here, not all; method: immunoSEQ multiplex PCR. The sample consists of 99,000 or so clones, under 80% of them appearing once. Sequencing was done on a sample of peripheral blood. These receptors originate from a woman aged 70-85 years with acute or convalescent COVID-19.

This clone has only a few counts. V usage is TRBV30 and J usage is TRBJ1-4; TRBD1 agrees at 11 bases. Germline CDR1 reads GTSNPN; CDR2 reads SVGIG (reference sequence). V dropped 0 bases and J dropped 13; count of bases not matched to a gene: 4. The CDR3 covers 13 residues. CDR3 DNA: TGTGCCTGGAGTGTGGGACAGGGGGATATACTGTTTTTT. It translates to CAWSVGQGDILFF.

This clone turned up a few times. The genes are TRBV7-2 and TRBJ2-3; D is uncertain. V was shortened by 0 bases and J by 4 bases, with 11 bases between the two germline ends. The germline V gene encodes CDR1 SGHTA and CDR2 FQGNSA. The CDR3 is made up of 15 amino acids. The CDR3, as DNA: TGTGCCAGCAGCTTAGCGGTTCTGAGCGCAGATACGCAGTATTTT. It specifies CASSLAVLSADTQYF.

The chain has TRBV3-1 (or the pseudogene TRBV3-2) and TRBJ2-3, with 10 bases fitting TRBD1. The ends lost 3 bases at V and 9 bases at J; junction bases unmatched: 12. Germline V gives CDR1 LGHDT, CDR2 YNNKEL (reference sequence). The CDR3 is 16 amino acids. In DNA form, the CDR3 reads TGTGCCAGCAGCCAGAGGGACAGGGGTTCACCGACCACGCAGTATTTT. Amino acids: CASSQRDRGSPTTQYF.

The chain uses TRBV12-3 or TRBV12-4 and TRBJ1-1; D gene ambiguous. V lost 1 base and J 5 bases, leaving 5 bases between the germline ends. The CDR3 extends over 12 amino acids. CDR3 coding DNA: TGTGCCAGCAGTTTAGGGAGGACTGAAGCTTTCTTT. It is translated as CASSLGRTEAFF.

CDR3 sequence: CASSSEFSGANVLTF. The CDR3 DNA reads TGTGCCAGCAGCTCTGAGTTCTCTGGGGCCAACGTCCTGACTTTC. The chain uses TRBV11-2 and TRBJ2-6; no clear D gene. Germline V gene lookup returns CDR1 SGHAT and CDR2 FQNNGV. V was shortened by 4 bases and J by 0 bases, with 7 bases between the two germline ends. There are 15 residues in the CDR3.

The genes are TRBV19 and TRBJ2-1; 8 positions match TRBD1. Germline V lookup: CDR1 LNHDA, CDR2 SQIVND (reference sequence). V lost 5 bases, J lost 8 bases, and 8 bases stayed unmatched. The CDR3 runs 14 residues. The CDR3 DNA sequence: TGTGCCAGTAGTCCTAGGACAGGGTTCGATGAGCAGTTCTTC. Its protein product is CASSPRTGFDEQFF.

This rearrangement joins TRBV18 to TRBJ2-3; 7 bases agree with TRBD2. J was trimmed by 4 bases and V by 6 bases; bases with no gene match: 7. The CDR3 has 14 amino acids. CDR1 is KGHSH and CDR2 is LQKENI in the germline V gene. The CDR3 DNA reads as TGTGCCAGCTCCTCAACTAGCGCGGCAGATACGCAGTATTTT. Translation gives CASSSTSAADTQYF.

This sequence joins TRBV28 and TRBJ1-5; possibly TRBD1 for D (5 bases). Germline CDR1 and CDR2: MDHEN and SYDVKM. V was clipped by 11 bases and J by 4 bases, with 12 bases between them. CDR3 size: 12 residues. The CDR3 sequence is CASGRANQPQHF. CDR3 coding DNA: TGTGCCTCGGGCAGGGCGAATCAGCCCCAGCATTTT.

This clone was recorded once. J is TRBJ1-6 and V is TRBV14, with D maybe TRBD1 (6 bases). The CDR3 covers 13 residues. Trimming cost V 3 bases and J 8 bases, with 8 bases left between them. The V gene's germline CDR1 is SGHDN and CDR2 FVKESK. The CDR3 protein is CASSHQGYSPLHF. In DNA, the CDR3 is TGTGCCAGCAGCCACCAGGGGTATTCACCCCTCCACTTT.

This chain joins TRBV21-1 and TRBJ2-5; the D call in the table, TRBD2, was not verified against the DNA. TRBV21-1 is shown as a pseudogene. This CDR3 spans 16 amino acids. For the CDR3, the DNA is TGTGCCAGCAGCAAAGGTCCGGGGAGGACCCAAGAGACCCAGTACTTC. It specifies CASSKGPGRTQETQYF.

The J gene is TRBJ2-1, the V gene TRBV28; 10 bases are a match to TRBD2. The junction had 8 bases not matched to a gene; V was cut back by 3 bases and J by 3 bases. The CDR3 covers 17 residues. Germline V lookup: CDR1 MDHEN, CDR2 SYDVKM. The CDR3: CASSFGSGGDHYNEQFF. The CDR3 nucleotides read TGTGCCAGCAGTTTCGGCAGCGGGGGGGACCACTACAATGAGCAGTTCTTC.

The chain combines TRBV30 with TRBJ2-3, with D hard to call. V gave up 1 base and J gave up 5 bases, with 10 bases separating them. Germline lookup yields CDR1 GTSNPN and CDR2 SVGIG (reference sequence). The CDR3 has 13 amino acids. The CDR3 DNA is TGTGCCTGGAGTGGGGCTGATAGAGATACGCAGTATTTT. Protein product: CAWSGADRDTQYF.

The gene calls are TRBV30 and TRBJ2-3, with 9 bases aligning to TRBD2. This CDR3 has 16 amino acids. Looked up from germline, CDR1 is GTSNPN and CDR2 is SVGIG (reference sequence). The trim removed 2 bases at V and 1 base at J, leaving 7 bases unmatched. The CDR3 region has the DNA TGTGCCTGGAGTATCCCTAGCGGGGCAGGCACAGATACGCAGTATTTT. Protein sequence: CAWSIPSGAGTDTQYF.

The chain links TRBV14 to TRBJ2-1, with 10 bases identical to TRBD2. The V gene's germline CDR1 is SGHDN and CDR2 FVKESK. This CDR3 has 17 amino acids. After removal of 4 bases from V and 10 bases from J, the junction contained 16 bases not matched to a gene. CDR3 bases: TGTGCCAGCAGCCCGAGGGTACTCAGCGGGGGGGCCAGGGAGCAGTTCTTC. This sequence encodes CASSPRVLSGGAREQFF. Together with reference TRBV14 and TRBJ2-1, the CDR3 gives the full variable domain: EAGVTQFPSHSVIEKGQTVTLRCDPISGHDNLYWYRRVMGKEIKFLLHFVKESKQDESGMPNNRFLAERTGGTYSTLKVQPAELEDSGVYFCASSPRVLSGGAREQFFGPGTRLTVL.

The chain uses TRBV19 and TRBJ2-1; D not certain. Germline CDR1 reads LNHDA; CDR2 reads SQIVND (reference sequence). The V gene lost 5 bases and the J gene lost 0 bases, with 8 bases spanning the gap. CDR3 length: 14 amino acids. The CDR3 region is CASSVVSSYNEQFF. The CDR3 coding sequence is TGTGCCAGTAGTGTGGTTAGCTCCTACAATGAGCAGTTCTTC.

The gene calls are TRBV28 and TRBJ1-5; unclear D gene. V lost 2 bases and J 7 bases, leaving 3 bases between the germline ends. The germline V gene has CDR1 MDHEN and CDR2 SYDVKM. The CDR3 is 11 amino acids. This CDR3 reads CASSLTQPQHF. As DNA, the CDR3 is TGTGCCAGCAGTTTAACACAGCCCCAGCATTTT.

This chain uses TRBV28 with TRBJ2-1; tentative D call: TRBD2 (7 bases). Germline loops: CDR1 MDHEN, CDR2 SYDVKM. The CDR3 has 15 residues. Deletions cut 3 bases from V and 2 bases from J, with 11 bases between. CDR3 sequence (DNA): TGTGCCAGCAGTTTTGGGGGGGGGCCCTACAATGAGCAGTTCTTC. Translation gives CASSFGGGPYNEQFF.

The chain carries TRBV7-9 and TRBJ2-3; D gene unclear. V lost 0 bases and J lost 0, with 4 bases in between. CDR3 length: 14 amino acids. Germline V gene lookup returns CDR1 SEHNR and CDR2 FQNEAQ (reference sequence). This chain's CDR3 is CASSLAHSTDTQYF. The CDR3 DNA is TGTGCCAGCAGCTTAGCACATAGCACAGATACGCAGTATTTT.

The chain uses TRBV5-6 and TRBJ1-6, with D unclear. CDR1 and CDR2 (germline): SGHDT, YYEEEE. CDR3 length: 15 amino acids. Between the trimmed V and J ends, which lost 0 bases and 5 bases, there was a span of 9 bases. Written as DNA, the CDR3 is TGTGCCAGCAGCTTGGAGAGGCGGAATAATTCACCCCTCCACTTT. It is translated as CASSLERRNNSPLHF.

The sample holds a few counts of this clone. This sample also contains other DNA sequences that code for the same CDR3. CDR3 region: CASSVSGSTDTQYF. Written as DNA, the CDR3 is TGTGCCAGCAGCGTTAGCGGGAGCACAGATACGCAGTATTTT. V and J are TRBV9 and TRBJ2-3; 7 bases are shared with TRBD2. V gave up 2 bases and J gave up 0 bases; unmatched junction bases: 0. CDR3 length: 14 residues. Germline CDR1 is SGDLS and CDR2 is YYNGEE.

This chain uses TRBV7-2 with TRBJ1-1, with 8 bases identical to TRBD1. J lost 8 bases, V lost 3 bases, and 5 bases had no gene match. The CDR3 covers 13 residues. In germline, CDR1 is SGHTA, CDR2 FQGNSA. This CDR3 is CASSFRGRMEAFF. The CDR3 region has the DNA TGTGCCAGCAGCTTCAGGGGGCGGATGGAAGCTTTCTTT.

This chain links TRBV4-1 with TRBJ2-2; D is possibly TRBD2 (6 bases). The germline CDR1 and CDR2 sequences are MGHRA and YSYEKL. The germline V and J ends were trimmed by 0 bases and 4 bases, with 12 bases remaining between them. The CDR3 has 16 amino acids. CDR3: CASSQDSIAVTGELFF. The CDR3 nucleotides are TGCGCCAGCAGCCAAGATTCGATAGCGGTCACCGGGGAGCTGTTTTTT.

The chain employs TRBV11-2 and TRBJ2-1; 9 bases align to TRBD1. Germline assignment: CDR1 SGHAT and CDR2 FQNNGV. CDR3 size: 15 residues. V lost 2 bases and J lost 3; bases outside the gene matches: 2. In nucleotides, the CDR3 is TGTGCCAGCAGCTTAATGGACAGGGGCTACAATGAGCAGTTCTTC. Protein sequence: CASSLMDRGYNEQFF. Combining the CDR3 with reference TRBV11-2 and TRBJ2-1 gives the whole variable domain EAGVAQSPRYKIIEKRQSVAFWCNPISGHATLYWYQQILGQGPKLLIQFQNNGVVDDSQLPKDRFSAERLKGVDSTLKIQPAKLEDSAVYLCASSLMDRGYNEQFFGPGTRLTVL.

The chain carries TRBV6-2 or TRBV6-3 and TRBJ2-2; tentatively, D is TRBD1 (5 bases). CDR3 length: 15 residues. CDR1 and CDR2 from the germline V gene are MNHEY and SVGEGT. Trimming cost V 0 bases and J 3 bases, with 8 bases left between them. CDR3 region: CASSYSPGHTGELFF. CDR3 nucleotide sequence: TGTGCCAGCAGTTACTCACCAGGGCACACCGGGGAGCTGTTTTTT.

This clone has only one observation. The chain is built from TRBV6-1 and TRBJ2-1, with a weak D call TRBD2 (7 bases). Looked up from germline, CDR1 is MNHNS and CDR2 is SASEGT. This CDR3 region has 16 residues. The ends were cut back, 4 bases at V and 6 bases at J, with 19 bases in the middle. CDR3 sequence reads: CASSGRERGGRNEQFF. Written as DNA, the CDR3 is TGTGCCAGCAGTGGGAGGGAAAGGGGGGGCCGCAATGAGCAGTTCTTC.

The rearrangement links TRBV25-1 to TRBJ2-3; TRBD1 aligns across 7 bases. The germline gives CDR1 MGHDK, CDR2 SYGVNS. CDR3 length equals 13 residues. The V gene end was trimmed by 11 bases and the J gene end by 0 bases; junction bases not matched to a gene: 5. The CDR3 region is CAASTGSTDTQYF. As DNA, the CDR3 is TGTGCCGCCTCGACAGGGAGCACAGATACGCAGTATTTT.